A selection of T cell receptor beta chains follows, all from one sample in a study of CD8+ T cells in alopecia areata. Here immunoSEQ multiplex PCR was the method, and the copy in TCRdb shows in-frame clones only, minus some. The repertoire holds about 100,000 clones, with around 59% as singletons. Sequencing was done on a sample of CD8+ T cells sorted from blood. The origin of the receptors is a human donor in good health. Each CDR3 is given with its conserved first and last residue. Size is omitted from some rows. Given values are once, few, many or a class for expanded clones.

cdr3_length j_call v_call clone_size cdr3_aa
15 TRBJ2-5 TRBV5-1 . CASSLDAGPQETQYF
17 TRBJ2-5 TRBV6-1 few CASSGTSLAGGPETQYF
14 TRBJ1-1 TRBV6-5 few CASSYSGAYTEAFF
16 TRBJ1-2 TRBV23-1 few CASSPSRQPSNYGYTF
12 TRBJ2-3 TRBV6-5 . CASSVAGDTQYF
17 TRBJ2-5 TRBV7-6 . CASSLGQGGPTQETQYF
16 TRBJ2-6 TRBV19 . CASSDRAYSGANVLTF
14 TRBJ1-2 TRBV5-4 once CASSLLGQPYGYTF
14 TRBJ1-1 TRBV28 . CASSLFDRYAEAFF
13 TRBJ1-2 TRBV7-9 . CASSLGGAHGYTF
14 TRBJ2-3 TRBV6-5 . CASSLGGGTDTQYF
17 TRBJ2-7 TRBV23-1 once CASSQGNTGRWFYEQYF
13 TRBJ2-7 TRBV5-1 . CASSFHFSYEQYF
15 TRBJ1-5 TRBV10-3 few CAISDLGQYNQPQHF
15 TRBJ1-6 TRBV7-8 . CASSLVLPLSSPLHF
15 TRBJ2-5 TRBV6-6 . CASSSTGGPQETQYF
13 TRBJ1-2 TRBV29-1 . CSVVAGGEYGYTF
13 TRBJ2-1 TRBV5-1 few CASSFGLEGEQFF
17 TRBJ1-5 TRBV25-1 . CASEVGTGGAKSQPQHF
13 TRBJ2-5 TRBV19 . CASSIDSGETQYF
15 TRBJ1-2 TRBV4-2 . CASSHKGSFNYGYTF
15 TRBJ2-7 TRBV9 . CASSARTGASYEQYF
15 TRBJ2-7 TRBV5-5 . CASSIFAGLSYEQYF
16 TRBJ2-4 TRBV5-1 . CASSLAGGGAKNIQYF
14 TRBJ2-6 TRBV7-9 . CASSARTHPNVLTF
13 TRBJ1-5 TRBV4-2 . CASSQGVGQPQHF
12 TRBJ2-7 TRBV7-2 . CASSLGSSEQYF
14 TRBJ1-5 TRBV9 . CASSAGTGGQPQHF
15 TRBJ2-1 TRBV29-1 . CSVEESLRSYNEQFF
15 TRBJ2-7 TRBV27 . CASSLHLAGAYEQYF
13 TRBJ1-2 TRBV29-1 . CSVEAGGGDGYTF
15 TRBJ2-5 TRBV9 few CASSVALGGLETQYF